This T cell receptor (beta chain) originates from a study of PD-L1 blockade in urothelial cancer. Study as a whole: Once treatment had started, blood was analyzed at 3 weeks (second dose) and again at 6 weeks. When blood samples were assessed, the median T cell count was around 150,000.

Germline V gene data show CDR1 as SGHDT and CDR2 as YYEEEE. The CDR3 has 15 residues. V lost 4 bases, J lost 0 bases, and 11 bases lay in between. Assay: immunoSEQ multiplex PCR; the TCRdb copy retains only in-frame clones and omits some. The data contain about 74,000 clones, almost 90% of them seen just once; the ten biggest clones take up 3.5% to 5%. Described time point: pretreatment peripheral blood. It was locally advanced or metastatic urothelial carcinoma that patients had. The study, taken as a whole, reports: Below-median pretreatment blood TCR clonality predicted better survival.

About this clone: Its antigen remains unidentified.

This TCR came from an older man with urothelial cancer. The rearrangement links TRBV5-6 to TRBJ2-1; TRBD2 might be the D (5 bases). The sample consisted of PBMCs, taken around atezolizumab (anti-PD-L1) treatment. The CDR3 nucleotides read TGTGCCAGCAGCCCGGAGGCGGCCTCCTACAATGAGCAGTTCTTC. This sequence encodes CASSPEAASYNEQFF.